Below, 14 T cell receptor beta chains from the same sample are listed, as sequenced in a study of T cell responses to AZD1222 COVID-19 vaccine. Clones were sequenced by immunoSEQ multiplex PCR, and TCRdb holds only the in-frame ones, with some missing. The table has approximately 100,000 clones, roughly nine tenths seen once. The sample consisted of peripheral blood, taken on day 0 of AZD1222 vaccination. The source is an adult in good health.

This rearrangement joins TRBV5-1 to TRBJ2-5, with D perhaps matching TRBD1 (6 bases). V lost 4 bases and J lost 5, with 15 bases in between. CDR3 size: 14 residues. The V gene's germline CDR1 is SGHRS and CDR2 YFSETQ. The CDR3 protein is CASSKNRVLETQYF. Written as DNA, the CDR3 is TGCGCCAGCAGCAAAAACAGGGTACTTGAGACCCAGTACTTC.

V gene TRBV6-2 or TRBV6-3 combines with J gene TRBJ1-3; no definite D call. Germline V gene sequence: CDR1 MNHEY, CDR2 SVGEGT. The ends were cut back, 2 bases at V and 0 bases at J, with 11 bases in the middle. The CDR3 is 16 amino acids. The CDR3 region has the DNA TGTGCCAGCAGTTACGATGGCGGATTCTCTGGAAACACCATATATTTT. Amino acids: CASSYDGGFSGNTIYF.

This clone was counted between two and nine times. CDR3 sequence (DNA): TGCAGCGTTGAAGAAGGGGGTGGAGGCAATCAGCCCCAGCATTTT. It translates to CSVEEGGGGNQPQHF. The chain links TRBV29-1 to TRBJ1-5; D possibly corresponds to TRBD1 (6 bases). Germline CDR1 and CDR2: SQVTM and ANQGSEA. Between the trimmed V and J ends, which lost 0 bases and 2 bases, there was a span of 11 bases. The CDR3 spans 15 residues.

The chain couples TRBV14 to TRBJ2-7; the match to TRBD1 covers 12 bases. This CDR3 contains 21 residues. Germline CDR1 and CDR2: SGHDN and FVKESK. Trimming took 0 bases from V and 6 from J; bases not matched to a gene: 21. For the CDR3, the DNA is TGTGCCAGCAGCCAAGATCACGTCAAACCCGGGACAGGGGGCTGGATTGGCGAGCAGTACTTC. As protein: CASSQDHVKPGTGGWIGEQYF.

This clone was seen only once. The V and J genes are TRBV7-2 and TRBJ2-7; the match to TRBD2 covers 8 bases. This CDR3 contains 15 residues. From germline, CDR1 is SGHTA and CDR2 FQGNSA. V shed 1 base and J 6 bases; nucleotides not matched to a gene: 8. This CDR3 is CASSLVPAGVFEQYF. DNA of the CDR3: TGTGCCAGCAGCTTAGTCCCAGCGGGAGTGTTCGAGCAGTACTTC.

This rearrangement joins TRBV7-9 to TRBJ2-7; D is undetermined. From germline, CDR1 is SEHNR and CDR2 FQNEAQ (reference sequence). This CDR3 is built from 12 residues. V lost 1 base, J lost 1 base, and 2 bases lay in between. The CDR3 protein is CASSLVSYEQYF. The CDR3 nucleotides are TGTGCCAGCAGCTTAGTTTCCTACGAGCAGTACTTC.

The V and J genes are TRBV18 and TRBJ1-5; maybe TRBD1 (5 bases). The CDR3 has 14 residues. V gave up 2 bases and J gave up 5 bases, with 10 bases separating them. In germline, CDR1 is KGHSH, CDR2 LQKENI. CDR3 loop: CASSPGANDQPQHF. The CDR3 nucleotides are TGTGCCAGCTCACCAGGGGCTAATGATCAGCCCCAGCATTTT.

The rearrangement joins TRBV10-2 to TRBJ2-1; 16 nucleotides align to TRBD2. The germline CDR1 and CDR2 sequences are WSHSY and SAAADI. Germline trimming cut 6 bases from V and 3 bases from J; bases unmatched to any gene: 5. The CDR3 sequence is 17 residues long. CDR3 nucleotides: TGCGCCAGCAGGGGGGGACTAGCGGGAGGGTTCTACAATGAGCAGTTCTTC. Translating it yields CASRGGLAGGFYNEQFF.

This rearrangement joins TRBV14 to TRBJ2-7; 7 positions match TRBD2. Looked up from germline, CDR1 is SGHDN and CDR2 is FVKESK. CDR3 length equals 15 residues. With 4 bases clipped from V and 7 bases from J, the junction kept 13 bases outside the gene matches. The CDR3 DNA is TGTGCCAGCAGCCGTGATCATGGGGGGGGATCGGAGCAGTACTTC. Protein: CASSRDHGGGSEQYF. The whole variable domain, filled in from reference TRBV14 and TRBJ2-7, reads EAGVTQFPSHSVIEKGQTVTLRCDPISGHDNLYWYRRVMGKEIKFLLHFVKESKQDESGMPNNRFLAERTGGTYSTLKVQPAELEDSGVYFCASSRDHGGGSEQYFGPGTRLTVT.

The chain carries TRBV10-3 and TRBJ2-3, with D tentatively TRBD1 (5 bases). Trimming shortened V by 3 bases and J by 7 bases, and 17 bases separated the two germline ends. CDR1 and CDR2 from the germline V gene are ENHRY and SYGVKD. CDR3 length: 15 residues. For the CDR3, the DNA is TGTGCCATCAGTGAAAGGTTGACAGTAGTCAATACGCAGTATTTT. Protein sequence: CAISERLTVVNTQYF.

The chain joins TRBV5-1 to TRBJ1-1, with 11 bases aligning to TRBD1. The ends lost 3 bases at V and 6 bases at J; junction bases unmatched: 10. The CDR3 consists of 16 residues. CDR1 and CDR2 (germline): SGHRS, YFSETQ. The CDR3 coding sequence is TGCGCCAGCAGCTCCAGAGGGACAGGGGGAAACGCTGAAGCTTTCTTT. This encodes CASSSRGTGGNAEAFF.

The gene calls are TRBV4-2 and TRBJ2-7, with D uncertain. CDR1 LGHNA and CDR2 YNFKEQ come from the germline V gene. Trimming shortened V by 1 base and J by 6 bases, and 16 bases separated the two germline ends. The CDR3 totals 15 residues. The CDR3 loop reads CASSQGNDFRTEQYF. In DNA, the CDR3 is TGTGCCAGCAGCCAAGGCAATGATTTCCGGACCGAGCAGTACTTC.

The chain is built from TRBV9 and TRBJ1-3; 7 nucleotides align to TRBD1. Trimming cost V 7 bases and J 3 bases; bases outside gene matches: 4. The CDR3 length is 13 residues. Germline V CDR1 and CDR2: SGDLS, YYNGEE. The CDR3 DNA reads as TGTGCCAGCGGCCGGGACAGTGGAAACACCATATATTTT. This translates into CASGRDSGNTIYF.

This clone was counted a single time. The chain has TRBV19 and TRBJ2-7; D is ambiguous. V dropped 9 bases and J dropped 0 bases, with 12 bases sitting between them. The CDR3 length is 13 residues. Germline V gene data show CDR1 as LNHDA and CDR2 as SQIVND (reference sequence). CDR3 in DNA: TGTGCCAGACCGAGAAGGAGCTCCTACGAGCAGTACTTC. Protein product: CARPRRSSYEQYF.